A selection of T cell receptor beta chains follows, all from one sample in a study of cytomegalovirus exposure and HLA in healthy donors. The repertoire was sequenced with immunoSEQ multiplex PCR; TCRdb's copy has only in-frame clones and lacks some. This table holds about 200,000 clones, around four fifths found once. Sequences were obtained from PBMCs. These receptors were obtained from a man between 40 and 49 years old in good health and CMV-seropositive. CDR3s include the opening cysteine and the closing phenylalanine or tryptophan. A D gene is named only where the DNA matches it firmly. Clone sizes are given selectively: once, few, many, or a class where the clone is expanded.

d_call clone_size j_call v_call cdr3_nt cdr3_aa
TRBD2 NA TRBJ2-7 TRBV10-3 TGTGCCATCCCCGATCTAGCGGGACGCCTATCCTACGAGCAGTACTTC CAIPDLAGRLSYEQYF
NA NA TRBJ2-2 TRBV5-1 TGCGCCAGCAGCTTGGGCCCAGCGAACACCGGGGAGCTGTTTTTT CASSLGPANTGELFF
NA NA TRBJ2-3 TRBV5-6 TGTGCCAGCAGCTTTGTCGGGAGAGACGCAGATACGCAGTATTTT CASSFVGRDADTQYF
NA NA TRBJ2-3 TRBV11-2 TGTGCCAGCAGACTTACAGGGCCCAGACGCACAGATACGCAGTATTTT CASRLTGPRRTDTQYF
TRBD2 NA TRBJ2-1 TRBV29-1 TGCAGCGTTGACCGTGCGGGAGGTAATACCAATGAGCAGTTCTTC CSVDRAGGNTNEQFF
TRBD1 NA TRBJ2-1 TRBV2 TGTGCCAGCAGTGAACGCCGACAGGGTAATAATGAGCAGTTCTTC CASSERRQGNNEQFF
TRBD1 NA TRBJ1-1 TRBV27 TGTGCCAGCAGTTTCAGGGGGCCCTCCTCTGAAGCTTTCTTT CASSFRGPSSEAFF
TRBD1 once TRBJ2-1 TRBV4-3 TGCGCCAGCAGCCCTTCGGACAGGGCGGCGTCCTACAATGAGCAGTTCTTC CASSPSDRAASYNEQFF
TRBD2 few TRBJ2-3 TRBV9 TGTGCCAGCAGCGCGACTAGCGGGGTGAACACAGATACGCAGTATTTT CASSATSGVNTDTQYF
TRBD2 once TRBJ2-7 TRBV6-5 TGTGCCAGCAGTAGACTAGCCCTAAGCTCCTACGAGCAGTACTTC CASSRLALSSYEQYF
NA NA TRBJ1-1 TRBV30 TGTGCTCACGGGGGGGGAAACACTGAAGCTTTCTTT CAHGGGNTEAFF
TRBD2 NA TRBJ2-2 TRBV11-1 TGTGCCAGCAGCTTAGAGGCGGGAGGGGTCGTCACCGGGGAGCTGTTTTTT CASSLEAGGVVTGELFF